The sequence of this T cell receptor beta chain was determined in a study of shared clonotypes between healthy human individuals. Each subset's genomic DNA was split evenly across several immunoSEQ plates. The protocol was immunoSEQ multiplex PCR, while the TCRdb copy is restricted to in-frame clones and leaves out a portion. The sample records about 600,000 clones, more than 95% being singletons. V was cut by 3 bases and J by 6 bases, with 15 bases left in between. This CDR3 comprises 15 residues. Germline-derived CDR1 and CDR2 are MNHEY and SMNVEV (reference sequence). The receptor was derived from a woman aged 25 to 45 in good health. V is TRBV27 and J is TRBJ1-5; tentatively, D is TRBD1 (5 bases). The material sequenced was naive CD4+ T cells sorted from blood. Subset indicated: CD45RA+ positively selected. The DNA of the CDR3 is TGTGCCAGCAGTTTCGGGGACCCCGGAGGTCAGCCCCAGCATTTT. Translating it yields CASSFGDPGGQPQHF.